This passage covers 10 T cell receptor beta chains from one sample sequenced in a study of Tregs in tolerant kidney transplant recipients. Sequenced by immunoSEQ multiplex PCR; TCRdb stores in-frame clones only, minus some. In all, the sample yields tens of thousands of clones. The starting material was CD4+ T cells from blood, obtained before the transplant. The receptors were gathered from a human donor who received a combined kidney and bone marrow transplant.

Notes on this clone: The read ends 3 residues early relative to the CDR3; the germline J gene fills the gap. The chain recombines TRBV19 with TRBJ2-5, with D possibly matching TRBD2 (5 bases). V shed 5 bases and J shed 7 bases, with 17 bases lying between them. This CDR3 has 14 amino acids. In germline, CDR1 is LNHDA, CDR2 SQIVND (reference sequence). CDR3 DNA, as far as it was read: TGTGCCAGTAGTCCCCAGAGAGGGTATTGGACC. It specifies CASSPQRGYWT. The complete CDR3 protein is CASSPQRGYWTQYF.

CDR3 bases read: TGTGCCAGCAGCCTTCCCCCTAACGGGGAG. Its translation is CASSLPPNGE. The full CDR3 reads CASSLPPNGELFF. V gene TRBV7-9 combines with J gene TRBJ2-2; D gene uncertain. The CDR3 end falls 3 residues outside the read, so it is completed with the germline J gene. The CDR3 loop spans 13 amino acids. The germline gives CDR1 SEHNR, CDR2 FQNEAQ (reference sequence). The V and J ends lost 5 bases and 7 bases respectively, with 11 bases between them.

Notes on this clone: The read comes to an end 3 residues before the CDR3 does, leaving the germline J gene to fill in the end. V usage is TRBV20-1 and J usage is TRBJ2-3; maybe TRBD2 (6 bases). V was pared by 1 base and J by 2 bases, with 16 bases between. Germline V gene sequence: CDR1 DFQATT, CDR2 SNEGSKA (reference sequence). The CDR3 totals 16 residues. The CDR3 sequence is CSARGLLAGFTDTQYF. The sequenced part of the CDR3 DNA is TGCAGTGCTAGAGGGCTGCTGGCGGGATTCACAGATACG.

In the case of this clone: The CDR3 is cut off 3 residues early in the read; its end comes from the germline J gene. J is TRBJ2-1 and V is TRBV20-1; 9 bases are a match to TRBD2. This CDR3 spans 15 amino acids. Losses at the gene ends were 3 bases for V and 7 bases for J; bases not matched to a gene: 10. Germline V CDR1 and CDR2: DFQATT, SNEGSKA (reference sequence). The covered CDR3 bases are TGCAGTGCTAGGGGCGGGAGGGATGTTCCGAATGAG. Translation: CSARGGRDVPNE. The whole CDR3 region reads CSARGGRDVPNEQFF.

A word on this clone: The DNA ends 3 residues before the CDR3 does, and the rest of the CDR3 is filled in from the germline J gene. V is TRBV7-6 and J is TRBJ1-6, with 12 nucleotides matching TRBD1. Losses at the gene ends were 6 bases for V and 7 bases for J; bases not matched to a gene: 7. The CDR3 loop spans 16 amino acids. Germline assignment: CDR1 SGHVS and CDR2 FNYEAQ. This CDR3 is CASRGGQGAGNSPLHF. CDR3 DNA (partial): TGTGCCAGCAGAGGGGGACAGGGGGCAGGGAATTCACCC.

On this clone itself: Read sequence stops 3 residues before the CDR3 end, and the germline J gene provides the missing end. The gene calls are TRBV7-2 and TRBJ2-7; D is unresolved. The V gene lost 2 bases and the J gene lost 3 bases, with 14 bases spanning the gap. This CDR3 has 15 residues. Germline-derived CDR1 and CDR2 are SGHTA and FQGNSA. CDR3 DNA (partial): TGTGCCAGCAGCTTAACGTACAGAGACGACTACGAG. It is translated as CASSLTYRDDYE. The complete CDR3 reads CASSLTYRDDYEQYF. The complete variable domain, with remaining parts taken from reference TRBV7-2 and TRBJ2-7, reads GAGVSQSPSNKVTEKGKDVELRCDPISGHTALYWYRQSLGQGLEFLIYFQGNSAPDKSGLPSDRFSAERTGGSVSTLTIQRTQQEDSAVYLCASSLTYRDDYEQYFGPGTRLTVT.

On this clone: Read coverage stops 3 residues before the CDR3 terminus; the germline J gene supplies the remainder. The chain couples TRBV30 to TRBJ1-2, with D perhaps TRBD1 (6 bases). V gave up 2 bases and J gave up 5 bases, with 12 bases separating them. This CDR3 has 13 residues. Germline-derived CDR1 and CDR2 are GTSNPN and SVGIG (reference sequence). The CDR3 here is CAWSTQGFYGYTF. CDR3 DNA, as far as it was read: TGTGCCTGGAGTACACAGGGTTTTTATGGC.

Concerning this clone: The sequenced fragment ends 3 residues before the CDR3 boundary, so the rest is inferred from the germline J gene. The chain carries TRBV6-2 or TRBV6-3 and TRBJ2-7, with D maybe TRBD1 (6 bases). CDR1 and CDR2 from the germline V gene are MNHEY and SVGEGT. V lost 6 bases to trimming and J lost 3 bases, with 12 bases between them. CDR3 size: 13 residues. CDR3 protein: CASSPTGSYEQYF. CDR3 DNA (partial): TGTGCCAGCAGCCCCACAGGGAGCTACGAG.

A note on this clone: Sequencing ends 3 residues short of the CDR3 end; the germline J gene provides the rest. The chain uses TRBV6-1 and TRBJ2-7, with TRBD1 as a possible D gene (6 bases). The CDR3 loop spans 14 amino acids. The V and J ends lost 3 bases and 2 bases respectively, with 11 bases between them. In germline, CDR1 is MNHNS, CDR2 SASEGT. CDR3 in amino acids: CASSDSYRAYEQYF. The sequenced CDR3 bases are TGTGCCAGCAGTGATAGTTACAGGGCCTACGAG.

Remarks on this clone: The CDR3 end is not reached by the read, which stops 3 residues before it; the germline J gene fills it in. The chain joins TRBV5-1 to TRBJ1-4, with TRBD1 identical over 7 bases. The CDR3 covers 15 residues. Germline V CDR1 and CDR2: SGHRS, YFSETQ. Trimming took 2 bases from V and 0 from J; bases not matched to a gene: 1. CDR3 amino acids: CASSFTGATNEKLFF. Incomplete CDR3 DNA: TGCGCCAGCAGCTTTACAGGGGCAACTAATGAAAAA.